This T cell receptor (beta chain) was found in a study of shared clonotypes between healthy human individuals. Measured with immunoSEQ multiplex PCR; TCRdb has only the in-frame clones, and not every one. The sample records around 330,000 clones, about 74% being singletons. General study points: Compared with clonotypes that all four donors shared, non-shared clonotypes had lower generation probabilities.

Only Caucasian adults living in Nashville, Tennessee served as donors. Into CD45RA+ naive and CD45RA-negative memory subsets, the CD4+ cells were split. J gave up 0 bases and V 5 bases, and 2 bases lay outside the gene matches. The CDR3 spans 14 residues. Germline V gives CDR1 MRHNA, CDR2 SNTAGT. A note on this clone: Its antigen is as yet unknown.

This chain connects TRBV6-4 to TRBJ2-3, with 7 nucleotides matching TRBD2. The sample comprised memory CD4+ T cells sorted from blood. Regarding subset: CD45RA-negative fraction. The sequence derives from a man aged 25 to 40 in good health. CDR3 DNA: TGTGCCAGCAGTTATAGCGGGAGCACAGATACGCAGTATTTT. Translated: CASSYSGSTDTQYF.